The 18 T cell receptor beta chains below were found in one sample sequenced in a study of vaccination and CD4 T cells after COVID-19. Sequence data for DNA of cultured CD4+ T cells were generated by the Oncomine TCR Beta short-read assay. Each CDR3 protein gets one entry after TCRdb re-called the PCR reads with MiXCR. The table records thousands of distinct CDR3 sequences, around 47% of them present only once. For these TCRs, the target antigens are not known. Treatment: approximately 10-day PBMC culture with coronavirus spike peptide pools or control peptides (ViraFEST assay). Those CD4+ T cells from the unexposed donor predate the COVID-19 pandemic (2011-2018). What was sequenced was CD4+ T cells from blood, cultured in vitro. These receptor sequences come from a human donor in good health.

This clonotype has only a few counts. V is TRBV19 and J is TRBJ1-2; D not certain. The CDR3 has 11 amino acids. From germline, CDR1 is LNHDA and CDR2 SQIVND (reference sequence). V lost 3 bases, J lost 5 bases, and 4 bases lay in between. The CDR3 DNA sequence: TGTGCCAGTAGTATGGGTTATGGCTACACCTTC. As protein: CASSMGYGYTF.

This clonotype was detected only a few times. The chain couples TRBV24-1 to TRBJ2-7, with a weak D call TRBD2 (5 bases). Germline loops: CDR1 KGHDR, CDR2 SFDVKD. Trimming pared 4 bases from V and 7 bases from J, leaving 7 bases between. There are 11 residues in the CDR3. The CDR3: CATSDGLEQYF. CDR3 DNA sequence: TGTGCCACCAGTGACGGACTGGAGCAGTACTTC.

J is TRBJ2-2 and V is TRBV6-1; a weak D match, TRBD2 (7 bases). Trimming removed 7 bases from V and 5 bases from J, with 11 bases in between. CDR3 length: 13 amino acids. Germline V CDR1 and CDR2: MNHNS, SASEGT. CDR3: CASTRGLTGELFF. The DNA of the CDR3 is TGTGCCAGCACCAGGGGACTAACCGGGGAGCTGTTTTTT.

This CDR3 reads CASSLIGAGYGYTF. CDR3 nucleotide sequence: TGTGCCAGCAGTTTGATAGGGGCGGGCTATGGCTACACCTTC. The V gene is TRBV27, the J gene TRBJ1-2; TRBD1 is a possible D gene (5 bases). This CDR3 comprises 14 residues. Germline-derived CDR1 and CDR2 are MNHEY and SMNVEV (reference sequence). The ends were cut back, 3 bases at V and 4 bases at J, with 12 bases in the middle.

This clonotype was observed a few times. The rearrangement links TRBV7-6 to TRBJ2-5, with 13 positions matching TRBD2. After removal of 5 bases from V and 5 bases from J, the junction contained 32 bases not matched to a gene. Germline V gene sequence: CDR1 SGHVS, CDR2 FNYEAQ. This CDR3 region has 24 residues. This CDR3 is CASSRGAAGTGLLAGGPAFETQYF. The CDR3 nucleotides are TGTGCCAGCAGCCGCGGGGCGGCCGGGACGGGCCTACTAGCGGGAGGGCCAGCGTTCGAGACCCAGTACTTC.

The chain links TRBV11-2 to TRBJ1-2, with D unclear. Germline CDR1 SGHAT, CDR2 FQNNGV. The V end lost 4 bases, the J end lost 2 bases, and 14 bases lay between the germline ends. The CDR3 spans 15 residues. The CDR3 loop reads CASSSRLASNYGYTF. The CDR3 DNA follows: TGTGCCAGCAGCTCACGACTTGCATCAAACTATGGCTACACCTTC.

This clonotype showed up just a few times. The chain employs TRBV5-1 and TRBJ1-1; 8 bases map to TRBD1. Looked up from germline, CDR1 is SGHRS and CDR2 is YFSETQ. The CDR3 runs 15 residues. J gave up 4 bases and V 3 bases, and 8 bases lay outside the gene matches. CDR3 nucleotide sequence: TGCGCCAGCAGCTCCTGGACAGGGCGGGGCACTGAAGCTTTCTTT. Residues: CASSSWTGRGTEAFF.

The J gene is TRBJ1-6, the V gene TRBV20-1, with D possibly matching TRBD1 (6 bases). The CDR3 extends over 15 amino acids. Germline V CDR1 and CDR2: DFQATT, SNEGSKA (reference sequence). Trimming removed 7 bases at V and 7 bases at J, with 20 bases between. CDR3 sequence: CSVDRQASWNSPLHF. In nucleotides, the CDR3 is TGCAGTGTTGACCGACAGGCGTCGTGGAATTCACCCCTCCACTTT.

V is TRBV5-4 and J is TRBJ1-1, with 7 positions matching TRBD1. The length of the CDR3 is 15 residues. The junction had 11 bases not matched to a gene; V was cut back by 4 bases and J by 5 bases. CDR1 and CDR2 (germline): SGHNT, YYREEE (reference sequence). CDR3 nucleotides: TGTGCCAGCAGCGGTCAGACAGGGTTGATAACTGAAGCTTTCTTT. This encodes CASSGQTGLITEAFF.

The chain combines TRBV20-1 with TRBJ1-1; the D is unclear. The CDR3 is 13 residues long. The germline V gene has CDR1 DFQATT and CDR2 SNEGSKA (reference sequence). Trimming shortened V by 4 bases and J by 3 bases, and 12 bases separated the two germline ends. The CDR3 spells CSAMSGRHTEAFF. CDR3 nucleotides: TGCAGTGCTATGTCGGGAAGGCACACTGAAGCTTTCTTT.

This clonotype showed up just once. The gene calls are TRBV10-3 and TRBJ1-1; D remains unclear. Looked up from germline, CDR1 is ENHRY and CDR2 is SYGVKD. V lost 8 bases to trimming and J lost 3 bases, with 13 bases between them. The CDR3 length is 13 residues. CDR3 coding DNA: TGTGCCATCCGATGGTTAGAGGACACTGAAGCTTTCTTT. This encodes CAIRWLEDTEAFF.

The rearrangement links TRBV12-3 or TRBV12-4 to TRBJ2-7, with unresolved D. This CDR3 contains 12 residues. Trimming left V 5 bases short and J 3 bases short, with 8 bases between. CDR3 loop: CASSPVDYEQYF. CDR3 coding DNA: TGTGCCAGCAGTCCCGTCGACTACGAGCAGTACTTC.

The sample holds a few counts of this clonotype. The gene calls are TRBV25-1 and TRBJ1-2; D is undetermined. V dropped 4 bases and J dropped 6 bases, with 12 bases sitting between them. This CDR3 spans 13 amino acids. Germline assignment: CDR1 MGHDK and CDR2 SYGVNS. This chain's CDR3 is CASSAALSHGYTF. CDR3 sequence (DNA): TGTGCCAGCAGTGCTGCCCTTTCTCATGGCTACACCTTC.

J is TRBJ2-7 and V is TRBV7-6, with D possibly being TRBD2 (5 bases). Germline assignment: CDR1 SGHVS and CDR2 FNYEAQ. V lost 5 bases, J lost 1 base, and 12 bases lay in between. The CDR3 covers 14 residues. CDR3 nucleotide sequence: TGTGCCAGCAGCAAAGCGGAGAGGTCCTACGAGCAGTACTTC. The encoded protein is CASSKAERSYEQYF.

The rearrangement uses TRBV27 and TRBJ1-5; D may be TRBD1 (6 bases). The germline V and J ends were trimmed by 2 bases and 6 bases, with 23 bases remaining between them. Germline V gene data show CDR1 as MNHEY and CDR2 as SMNVEV (reference sequence). CDR3 size: 18 residues. The CDR3 here is CASSLGRGSSLVIQPQHF. The CDR3 DNA follows: TGTGCCAGCAGTTTAGGCAGGGGAAGCTCATTGGTTATTCAGCCCCAGCATTTT.

The CDR3 protein is CASSQTLKETQYF. The CDR3 DNA sequence: TGTGCCAGCAGCCAAACTCTGAAAGAGACCCAGTACTTC. This chain connects TRBV7-2 to TRBJ2-5, with D unresolved. CDR1 is SGHTA and CDR2 is FQGNSA in the germline V gene. This CDR3 is 13 amino acids long. V was pared by 5 bases and J by 3 bases, with 10 bases between. Combining the CDR3 with reference TRBV7-2 and TRBJ2-5 gives the whole variable domain GAGVSQSPSNKVTEKGKDVELRCDPISGHTALYWYRQSLGQGLEFLIYFQGNSAPDKSGLPSDRFSAERTGGSVSTLTIQRTQQEDSAVYLCASSQTLKETQYFGPGTRLLVL.

The chain combines TRBV18 with TRBJ1-2; D call uncertain. CDR1 is KGHSH and CDR2 is LQKENI in the germline V gene. V shed 3 bases and J shed 0 bases, with 5 bases lying between them. The CDR3 spans 13 residues. This CDR3 reads CASSPKANYGYTF. CDR3 coding DNA: TGTGCCAGCTCACCGAAAGCTAACTATGGCTACACCTTC.

This rearrangement joins TRBV5-4 to TRBJ1-1, with D uncertain. CDR1 is SGHNT, CDR2 YYREEE, per germline (reference sequence). The CDR3 loop spans 13 amino acids. V lost 0 bases and J 8 bases, leaving 11 bases between the germline ends. CDR3 region: CASSLELGSEAFF. The CDR3 bases are TGTGCCAGCAGCTTGGAGTTGGGGAGCGAAGCTTTCTTT.